This T cell receptor beta chain was captured in a study of vaccination and CD4 T cells after COVID-19. Study as a whole: Stimulation of cells relied on overlapping spike peptides derived from SARS-CoV-2, HCoV-NL63, HCoV-OC43 and HCoV-229E.

The sample's treatment: roughly 11-day PBMC culture with coronavirus spike peptide pools or control peptides (ViraFEST assay). The PCR-positive dates, March through December 2020, came before the US Alpha, Beta and Delta variants. To note about this clonotype: The target antigen is unknown.

CDR1 and CDR2 (germline): DFQATT, SNEGSKA (reference sequence). The V gene end was trimmed by 5 bases and the J gene end by 6 bases; junction bases not matched to a gene: 3. The CDR3 is 12 residues long. The Oncomine TCR Beta short-read assay was applied to DNA of cultured CD4+ T cells. Via MiXCR, TCRdb re-called the PCR reads, giving one row per CDR3 protein. The data show about 15,000 distinct CDR3 sequences, with about half seen just once and roughly 25% held by the top ten. The chain recombines TRBV20-1 with TRBJ2-2, with 7 bases lining up with TRBD2. The sequence came from a human donor with COVID-19. This sample comprised cultured CD4+ T cells from blood, obtained after SARS-CoV-2 vaccination. The CDR3: CSAGRGPGELFF. The CDR3 nucleotides are TGCAGTGCTGGGAGGGGTCCCGGGGAGCTGTTTTTT.